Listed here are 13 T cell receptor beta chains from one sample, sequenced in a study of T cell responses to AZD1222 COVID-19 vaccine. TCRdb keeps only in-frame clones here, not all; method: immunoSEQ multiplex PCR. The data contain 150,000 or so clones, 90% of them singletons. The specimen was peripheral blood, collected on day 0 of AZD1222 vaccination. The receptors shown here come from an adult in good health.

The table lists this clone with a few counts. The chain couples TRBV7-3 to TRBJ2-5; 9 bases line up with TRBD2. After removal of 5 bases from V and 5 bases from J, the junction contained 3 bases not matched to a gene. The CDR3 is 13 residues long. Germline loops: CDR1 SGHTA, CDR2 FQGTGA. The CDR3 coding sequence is TGTGCCAGCAGCCCCAGCGGGGGGGAGACCCAGTACTTC. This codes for CASSPSGGETQYF.

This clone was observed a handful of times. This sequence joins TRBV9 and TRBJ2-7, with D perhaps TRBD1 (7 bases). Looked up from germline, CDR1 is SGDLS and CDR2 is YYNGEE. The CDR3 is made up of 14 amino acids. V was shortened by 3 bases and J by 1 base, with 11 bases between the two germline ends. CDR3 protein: CASSGRDSSYEQYF. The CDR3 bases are TGTGCCAGCAGCGGGCGGGACAGTTCCTACGAGCAGTACTTC. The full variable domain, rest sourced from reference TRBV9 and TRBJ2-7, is DSGVTQTPKHLITATGQRVTLRCSPRSGDLSVYWYQQSLDQGLQFLIQYYNGEERAKGNILERFSAQQFPDLHSELNLSSLELGDSALYFCASSGRDSSYEQYFGPGTRLTVT.

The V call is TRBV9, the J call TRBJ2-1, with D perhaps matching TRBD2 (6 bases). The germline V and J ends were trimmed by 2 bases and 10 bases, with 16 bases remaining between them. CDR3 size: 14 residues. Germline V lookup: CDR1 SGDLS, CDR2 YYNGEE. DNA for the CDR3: TGTGCCAGCAGCGTCGGCCGAGGGGAGGAGGAGCAGTTCTTC. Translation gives CASSVGRGEEEQFF.

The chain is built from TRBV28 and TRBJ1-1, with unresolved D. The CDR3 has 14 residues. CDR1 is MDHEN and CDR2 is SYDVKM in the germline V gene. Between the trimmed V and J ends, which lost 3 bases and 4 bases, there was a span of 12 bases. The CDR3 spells CASSLYRVSTEAFF. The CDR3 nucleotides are TGTGCCAGCAGTTTGTACCGGGTCTCCACTGAAGCTTTCTTT.

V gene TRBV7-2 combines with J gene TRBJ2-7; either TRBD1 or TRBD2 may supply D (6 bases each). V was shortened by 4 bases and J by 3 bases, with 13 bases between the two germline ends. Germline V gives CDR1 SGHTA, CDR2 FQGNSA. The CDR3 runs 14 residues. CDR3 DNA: TGTGCCAGCAGCTCCTGGGGGGCAATCTACGAGCAGTACTTC. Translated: CASSSWGAIYEQYF.

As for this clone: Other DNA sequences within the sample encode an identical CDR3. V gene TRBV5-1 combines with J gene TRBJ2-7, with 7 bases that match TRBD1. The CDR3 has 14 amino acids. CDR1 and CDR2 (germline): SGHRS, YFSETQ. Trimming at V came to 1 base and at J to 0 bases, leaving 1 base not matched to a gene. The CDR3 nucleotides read TGCGCCAGCAGCTTGAGGGACAGCTCCTACGAGCAGTACTTC. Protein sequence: CASSLRDSSYEQYF.

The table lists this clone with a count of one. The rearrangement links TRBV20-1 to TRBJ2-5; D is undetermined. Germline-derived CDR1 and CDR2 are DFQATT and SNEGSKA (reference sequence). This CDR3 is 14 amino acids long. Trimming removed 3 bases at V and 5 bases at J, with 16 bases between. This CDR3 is CSASRVGTLETQYF. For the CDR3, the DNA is TGCAGTGCTAGTCGGGTCGGAACCCTGGAGACCCAGTACTTC.

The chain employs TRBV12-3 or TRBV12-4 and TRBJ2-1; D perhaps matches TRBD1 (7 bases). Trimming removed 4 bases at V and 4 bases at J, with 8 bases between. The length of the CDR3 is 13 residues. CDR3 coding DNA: TGTGCCAGCAGTTCAGGGGGGTACAATGAGCAGTTCTTC. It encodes CASSSGGYNEQFF.

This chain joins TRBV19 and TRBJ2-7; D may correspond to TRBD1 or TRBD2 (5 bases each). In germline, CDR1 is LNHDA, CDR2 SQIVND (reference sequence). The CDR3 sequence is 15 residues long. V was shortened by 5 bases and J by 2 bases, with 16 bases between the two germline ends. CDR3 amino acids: CASSVKTGRTYEQYF. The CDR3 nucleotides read TGTGCCAGTAGTGTTAAAACGGGACGGACCTACGAGCAGTACTTC.

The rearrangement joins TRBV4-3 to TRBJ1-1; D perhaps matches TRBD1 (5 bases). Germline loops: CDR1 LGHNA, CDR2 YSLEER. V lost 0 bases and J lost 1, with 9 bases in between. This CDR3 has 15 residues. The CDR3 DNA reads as TGCGCCAGCAGCCAAGATCCTGGGACGAACACTGAAGCTTTCTTT. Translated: CASSQDPGTNTEAFF.

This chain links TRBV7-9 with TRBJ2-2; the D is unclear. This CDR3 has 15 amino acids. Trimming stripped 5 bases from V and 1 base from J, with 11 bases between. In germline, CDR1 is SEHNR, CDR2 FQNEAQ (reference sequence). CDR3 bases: TGTGCCAGCAGCAAAAAGGCTCGGAACACCGGGGAGCTGTTTTTT. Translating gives CASSKKARNTGELFF.

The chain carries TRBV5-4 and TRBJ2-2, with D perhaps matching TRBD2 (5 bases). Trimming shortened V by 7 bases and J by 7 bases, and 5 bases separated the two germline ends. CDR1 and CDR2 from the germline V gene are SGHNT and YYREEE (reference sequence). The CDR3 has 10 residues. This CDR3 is CASGSGELFF. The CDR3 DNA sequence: TGTGCCAGCGGGAGCGGGGAGCTGTTTTTT.

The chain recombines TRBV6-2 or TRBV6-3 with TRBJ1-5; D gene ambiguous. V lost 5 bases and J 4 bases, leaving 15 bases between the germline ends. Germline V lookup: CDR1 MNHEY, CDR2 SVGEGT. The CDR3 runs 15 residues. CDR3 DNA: TGTGCCAGCAGTGCCGAGGATACTAAAAATCAGCCCCAGCATTTT. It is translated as CASSAEDTKNQPQHF.